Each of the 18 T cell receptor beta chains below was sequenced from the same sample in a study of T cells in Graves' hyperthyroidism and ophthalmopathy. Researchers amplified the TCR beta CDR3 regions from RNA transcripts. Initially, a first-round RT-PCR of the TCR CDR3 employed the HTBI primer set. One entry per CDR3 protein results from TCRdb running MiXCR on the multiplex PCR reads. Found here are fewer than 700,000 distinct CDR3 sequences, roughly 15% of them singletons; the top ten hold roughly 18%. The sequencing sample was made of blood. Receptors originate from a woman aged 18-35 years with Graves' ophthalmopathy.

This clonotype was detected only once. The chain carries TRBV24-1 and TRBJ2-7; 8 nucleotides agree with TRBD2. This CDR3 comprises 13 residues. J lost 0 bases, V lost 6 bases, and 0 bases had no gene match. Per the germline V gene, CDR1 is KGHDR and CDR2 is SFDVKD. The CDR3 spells CATSSGSSYEQYF. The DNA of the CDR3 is TGTGCCACCAGTAGCGGGAGCTCCTACGAGCAGTACTTC.

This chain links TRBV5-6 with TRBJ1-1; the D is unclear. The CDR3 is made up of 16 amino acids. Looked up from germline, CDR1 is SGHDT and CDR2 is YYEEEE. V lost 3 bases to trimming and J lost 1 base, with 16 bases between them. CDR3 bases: TGTGCCAGCAGCTCCACTTTTCTAGAGCGGAACACTGAAGCTTTCTTT. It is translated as CASSSTFLERNTEAFF.

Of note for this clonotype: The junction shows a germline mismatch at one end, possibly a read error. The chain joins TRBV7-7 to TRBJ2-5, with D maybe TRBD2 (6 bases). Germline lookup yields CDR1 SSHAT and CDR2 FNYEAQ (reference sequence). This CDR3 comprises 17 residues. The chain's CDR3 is CASSLVRGTAIRETQYF. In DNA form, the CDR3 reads TGTGCTAGCAGCTTAGTTCGCGGGACGGCCATCCGGGAGACCCAGTACTTC.

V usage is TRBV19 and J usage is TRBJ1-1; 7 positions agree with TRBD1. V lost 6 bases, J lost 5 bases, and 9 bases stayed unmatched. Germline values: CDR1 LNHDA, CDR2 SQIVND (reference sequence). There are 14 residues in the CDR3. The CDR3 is CASRPQGKMTEAFF. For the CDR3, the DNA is TGTGCCAGTAGGCCACAGGGGAAGATGACTGAAGCTTTCTTT. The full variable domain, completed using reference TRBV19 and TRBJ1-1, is DGGITQSPKYLFRKEGQNVTLSCEQNLNHDAMYWYRQDPGQGLRLIYYSQIVNDFQKGDIAEGYSVSREKKESFPLTVTSAQKNPTAFYLCASRPQGKMTEAFFGQGTRLTVV.

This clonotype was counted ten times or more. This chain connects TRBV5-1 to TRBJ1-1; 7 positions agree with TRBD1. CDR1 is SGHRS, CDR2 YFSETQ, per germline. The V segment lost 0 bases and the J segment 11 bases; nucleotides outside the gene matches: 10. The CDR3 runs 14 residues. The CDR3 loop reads CASSLDGTDTMAFF. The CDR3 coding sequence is TGCGCCAGCAGCTTGGATGGGACAGATACAATGGCTTTCTTT.

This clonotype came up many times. The CDR3 bases are TGTGCCAGCAGTTTAGAGGGGATTTACACAGATACGCAGTATTTT. It specifies CASSLEGIYTDTQYF. The chain is built from TRBV28 and TRBJ2-3; tentatively, D is TRBD1 or TRBD2 (5 bases each). The CDR3 loop spans 15 amino acids. Germline V CDR1 and CDR2: MDHEN, SYDVKM. V was cut by 2 bases and J by 2 bases, with 11 bases left in between.

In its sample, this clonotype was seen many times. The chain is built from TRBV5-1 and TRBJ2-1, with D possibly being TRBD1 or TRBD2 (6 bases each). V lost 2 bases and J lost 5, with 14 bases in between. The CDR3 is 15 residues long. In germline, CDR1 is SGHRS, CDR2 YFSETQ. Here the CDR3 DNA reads TGCGCCAGCAGCTTTCTCACGGGGGCCAACAATGAGCAGTTCTTC. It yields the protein CASSFLTGANNEQFF.

CDR3 sequence (DNA): TGTGCCAGCAGCTTAGCCGGGACTAATAACACCGGGGAGCTGTTTTTT. It is translated as CASSLAGTNNTGELFF. J is TRBJ2-2 and V is TRBV6-2 or TRBV6-3, with 7 bases that match TRBD2. This CDR3 region has 16 residues. In germline, CDR1 is MNHEY, CDR2 SVGEGT. V shed 6 bases, J shed 2 bases, and the junction held 9 bases outside the gene matches.

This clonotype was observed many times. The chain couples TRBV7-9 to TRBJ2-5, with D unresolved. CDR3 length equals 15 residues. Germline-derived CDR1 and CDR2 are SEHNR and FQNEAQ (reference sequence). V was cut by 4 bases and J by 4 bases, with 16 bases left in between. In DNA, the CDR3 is TGTGCCAGCAGCTCAAAAGAAGGAGTCGGAGAGACCCAGTACTTC. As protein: CASSSKEGVGETQYF. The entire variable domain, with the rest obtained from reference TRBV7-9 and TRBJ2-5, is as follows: DTGVSQNPRHKITKRGQNVTFRCDPISEHNRLYWYRQTLGQGPEFLTYFQNEAQLEKSRLLSDRFSAERPKGSFSTLEIQRTEQGDSAMYLCASSSKEGVGETQYFGPGTRLLVL.

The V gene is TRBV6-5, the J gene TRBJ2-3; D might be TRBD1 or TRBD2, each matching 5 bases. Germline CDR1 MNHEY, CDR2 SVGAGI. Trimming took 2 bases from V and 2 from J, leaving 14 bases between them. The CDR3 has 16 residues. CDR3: CASSYTVGAFTDTQYF. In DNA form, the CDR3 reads TGTGCCAGCAGTTACACCGTCGGGGCTTTCACAGATACGCAGTATTTT.

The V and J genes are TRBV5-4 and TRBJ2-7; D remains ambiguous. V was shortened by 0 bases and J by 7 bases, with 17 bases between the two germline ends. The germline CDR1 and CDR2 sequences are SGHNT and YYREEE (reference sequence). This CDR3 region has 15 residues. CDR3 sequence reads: CASSLEAQIPTEQYF. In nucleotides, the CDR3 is TGTGCCAGCAGCTTGGAAGCGCAGATACCTACGGAGCAGTACTTC.

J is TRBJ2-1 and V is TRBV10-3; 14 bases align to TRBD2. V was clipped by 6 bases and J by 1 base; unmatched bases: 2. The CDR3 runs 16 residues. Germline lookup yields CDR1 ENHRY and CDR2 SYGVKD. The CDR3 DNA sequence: TGTGCCATCAGGGGACTAGCGGGAGAATCCTACAATGAGCAGTTCTTC. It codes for CAIRGLAGESYNEQFF.

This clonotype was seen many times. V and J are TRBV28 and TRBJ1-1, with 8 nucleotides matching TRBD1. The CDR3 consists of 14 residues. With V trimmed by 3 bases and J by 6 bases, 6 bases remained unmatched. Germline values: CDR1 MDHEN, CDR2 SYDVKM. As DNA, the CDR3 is TGTGCCAGCAGTTTTGGGACAGGTCCCTCTGAAGCTTTCTTT. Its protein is CASSFGTGPSEAFF.

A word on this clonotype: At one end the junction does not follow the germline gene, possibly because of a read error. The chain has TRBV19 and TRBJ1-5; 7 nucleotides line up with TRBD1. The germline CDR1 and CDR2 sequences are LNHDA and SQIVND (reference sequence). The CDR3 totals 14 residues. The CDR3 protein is CASSVRQGNRPQHF. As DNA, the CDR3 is TGTGCCAGTAGTGTGAGACAGGGCAATCGGCCCCAGCATTTT. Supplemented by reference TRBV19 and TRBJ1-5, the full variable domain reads DGGITQSPKYLFRKEGQNVTLSCEQNLNHDAMYWYRQDPGQGLRLIYYSQIVNDFQKGDIAEGYSVSREKKESFPLTVTSAQKNPTAFYLCASSVRQGNRPQHFGDGTRLSIL.

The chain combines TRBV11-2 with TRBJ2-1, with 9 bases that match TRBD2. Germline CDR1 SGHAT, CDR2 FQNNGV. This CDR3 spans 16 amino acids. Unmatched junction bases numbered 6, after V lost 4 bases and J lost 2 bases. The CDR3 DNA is TGTGCCAGCAGCTCCTTAGCGGGAGCGGCCTACAATGAGCAGTTCTTC. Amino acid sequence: CASSSLAGAAYNEQFF.

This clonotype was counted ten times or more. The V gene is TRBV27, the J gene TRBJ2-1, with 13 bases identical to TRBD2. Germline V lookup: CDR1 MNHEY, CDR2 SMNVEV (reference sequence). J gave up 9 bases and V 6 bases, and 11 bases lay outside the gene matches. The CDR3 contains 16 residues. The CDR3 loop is CASSPHGTSGVGEQFF. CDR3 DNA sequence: TGTGCCAGCAGCCCCCACGGGACTAGCGGGGTTGGTGAGCAGTTCTTC.

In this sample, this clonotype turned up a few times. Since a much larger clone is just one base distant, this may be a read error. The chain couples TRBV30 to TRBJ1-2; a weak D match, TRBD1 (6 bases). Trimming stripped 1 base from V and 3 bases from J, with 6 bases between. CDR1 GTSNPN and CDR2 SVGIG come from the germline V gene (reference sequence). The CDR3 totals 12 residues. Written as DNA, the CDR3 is TGTGCCTGGAGTGACAGGGACTATGGCTACACCTTC. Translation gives CAWSDRDYGYTF.

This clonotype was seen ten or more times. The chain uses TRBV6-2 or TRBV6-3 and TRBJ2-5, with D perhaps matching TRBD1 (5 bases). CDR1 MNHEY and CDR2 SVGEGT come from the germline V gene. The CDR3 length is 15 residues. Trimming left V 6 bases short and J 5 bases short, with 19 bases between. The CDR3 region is CASRVGAIKGETQYF. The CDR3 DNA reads TGTGCCAGCAGGGTTGGCGCCATTAAGGGGGAGACCCAGTACTTC.